The rows below give T cell receptor beta chains drawn from one sample of a study of cytomegalovirus exposure and HLA in healthy donors. Assay: immunoSEQ multiplex PCR; the TCRdb copy retains only in-frame clones and omits some. The sample carries 150,000 to 200,000 clones, about 80% recorded once. The material sequenced was PBMCs. These receptors all stem from a man in his late teens or twenties in good health and CMV-seropositive. CDR3s include the opening cysteine and the closing phenylalanine or tryptophan. The D gene is left open where the match is weak. The listing skips clone size in some rows; elsewhere it reads once, few, many or a size class.

d_gene: TRBD2; v_gene: TRBV7-2; abundance: NA; j_gene: TRBJ2-1; CDR3aa: CASSRGLAGDDEQFF; CDR3nt: TGTGCCAGCAGCCGGGGTCTAGCGGGCGATGATGAGCAGTTCTTC
d_gene: TRBD1; v_gene: TRBV9; abundance: NA; j_gene: TRBJ2-1; CDR3aa: CASSASRTGTGDLEQFF; CDR3nt: TGTGCCAGCAGCGCTAGTAGAACCGGGACAGGGGATCTTGAGCAGTTCTTC
d_gene: NA; v_gene: TRBV27; abundance: NA; j_gene: TRBJ1-5; CDR3aa: CASSPWGVGQPQHF; CDR3nt: TGTGCCAGCAGTCCCTGGGGGGTGGGCCAGCCCCAGCATTTT
d_gene: NA; v_gene: TRBV9; abundance: NA; j_gene: TRBJ1-1; CDR3aa: CASSDEGESDTEAFF; CDR3nt: TGTGCCAGCAGCGATGAGGGTGAGTCGGACACTGAAGCTTTCTTT
d_gene: TRBD1; v_gene: TRBV7-2; abundance: NA; j_gene: TRBJ2-5; CDR3aa: CASSFGGQGYQETQYF; CDR3nt: TGTGCCAGCAGCTTTGGGGGACAGGGGTACCAAGAGACCCAGTACTTC
d_gene: NA; v_gene: TRBV28; abundance: NA; j_gene: TRBJ1-4; CDR3aa: CASSLRQGPTNEKLFF; CDR3nt: TGTGCCAGCAGTTTGAGGCAGGGGCCAACTAATGAAAAACTGTTTTTT
d_gene: NA; v_gene: TRBV27; abundance: NA; j_gene: TRBJ2-2; CDR3aa: CASSLSGVRGTGELFF; CDR3nt: TGTGCCAGCAGTTTATCTGGGGTCAGGGGCACCGGGGAGCTGTTTTTT
d_gene: TRBD1; v_gene: TRBV11-2; abundance: NA; j_gene: TRBJ2-2; CDR3aa: CASTPRGTDNTGELFF; CDR3nt: TGTGCCAGCACCCCGAGGGGGACAGATAACACCGGGGAGCTGTTTTTT
d_gene: TRBD1; v_gene: TRBV6-1; abundance: NA; j_gene: TRBJ1-1; CDR3aa: CASRQGGYTEAFF; CDR3nt: TGTGCCAGTCGACAGGGTGGGTACACTGAAGCTTTCTTT
d_gene: NA; v_gene: TRBV14; abundance: NA; j_gene: TRBJ2-1; CDR3aa: CASSQDSRTKQFF; CDR3nt: TGTGCCAGCAGCCAAGACTCTAGAACTAAGCAGTTCTTC
d_gene: NA; v_gene: TRBV7-8; abundance: NA; j_gene: TRBJ1-2; CDR3aa: CASSPIAGGYGYTF; CDR3nt: TGTGCCAGCAGCCCGATAGCGGGTGGCTATGGCTACACCTTC
d_gene: TRBD2; v_gene: TRBV5-8; abundance: NA; j_gene: TRBJ2-2; CDR3aa: CARFGTSGKGANTGELFF; CDR3nt: TGTGCCAGATTTGGGACTAGCGGGAAGGGGGCGAACACCGGGGAGCTGTTTTTT
d_gene: NA; v_gene: TRBV7-3; abundance: once; j_gene: TRBJ2-1; CDR3aa: CASSSYSGGSYNEQFF; CDR3nt: TGTGCCAGCAGCTCCTATAGTGGGGGCTCATACAATGAGCAGTTCTTC
d_gene: NA; v_gene: TRBV10-3; abundance: NA; j_gene: TRBJ1-1; CDR3aa: CATSGTPLGGDAFF; CDR3nt: TGTGCCACATCAGGGACCCCGTTGGGAGGGGATGCTTTCTTT
d_gene: TRBD2; v_gene: TRBV6-1; abundance: NA; j_gene: TRBJ2-1; CDR3aa: CASSEFLGGLVGYNEQFF; CDR3nt: TGTGCCAGCAGTGAATTTTTAGGGGGACTAGTGGGGTACAATGAGCAGTTCTTC
d_gene: TRBD2; v_gene: TRBV29-1; abundance: NA; j_gene: TRBJ2-7; CDR3aa: CSVESPSGTGEQYF; CDR3nt: TGCAGCGTTGAGTCTCCTAGCGGGACTGGTGAGCAGTACTTC
d_gene: NA; v_gene: TRBV15; abundance: NA; j_gene: TRBJ2-3; CDR3aa: CATSPRQKVADTQYF; CDR3nt: TGTGCCACCAGCCCCAGACAGAAGGTTGCAGATACGCAGTATTTT
d_gene: NA; v_gene: TRBV5-4; abundance: few; j_gene: TRBJ1-2; CDR3aa: CASSLASGGADYGYTF; CDR3nt: TGTGCCAGCAGCTTGGCCTCGGGGGGCGCCGACTATGGCTACACCTTC
d_gene: TRBD1; v_gene: TRBV9; abundance: once; j_gene: TRBJ1-1; CDR3aa: CASSVEAGGTTEAFF; CDR3nt: TGTGCCAGCAGCGTAGAAGCAGGGGGGACTACTGAAGCTTTCTTT
d_gene: TRBD1; v_gene: TRBV6-6; abundance: NA; j_gene: TRBJ1-1; CDR3aa: CASRTGGDAEAFF; CDR3nt: TGTGCCAGCAGGACAGGGGGGGATGCTGAAGCTTTCTTT
d_gene: NA; v_gene: TRBV4-1; abundance: NA; j_gene: TRBJ2-7; CDR3aa: CASSQVDYSYEQYF; CDR3nt: TGCGCCAGCAGCCAGGTCGACTACTCCTACGAGCAGTACTTC
d_gene: TRBD1; v_gene: TRBV28; abundance: NA; j_gene: TRBJ1-1; CDR3aa: CASSTLTGWSDEAFF; CDR3nt: TGTGCCAGCAGTACCCTGACAGGGTGGTCGGACGAAGCTTTCTTT
d_gene: NA; v_gene: TRBV2; abundance: few; j_gene: TRBJ1-1; CDR3aa: CASSVNTEAFF; CDR3nt: TGTGCCAGCAGTGTAAACACTGAAGCTTTCTTT
d_gene: NA; v_gene: TRBV19; abundance: NA; j_gene: TRBJ1-1; CDR3aa: CASSMGQGRSFF; CDR3nt: TGTGCCAGTAGTATGGGGCAGGGGCGGTCTTTCTTT
d_gene: TRBD2; v_gene: TRBV7-2; abundance: NA; j_gene: TRBJ2-7; CDR3aa: CASSISVAGVYEQYF; CDR3nt: TGTGCCAGCAGCATTAGTGTAGCGGGAGTCTACGAGCAGTACTTC
d_gene: NA; v_gene: TRBV5-4; abundance: NA; j_gene: TRBJ2-7; CDR3aa: CASSLGASAYEQYF; CDR3nt: TGTGCCAGCAGCTTGGGCGCTAGCGCCTACGAGCAGTACTTC
d_gene: NA; v_gene: TRBV7-2; abundance: NA; j_gene: TRBJ1-4; CDR3aa: CASSSTNSKLFF; CDR3nt: TGTGCCAGCAGCTCGACCAATAGCAAACTGTTTTTT
d_gene: TRBD2; v_gene: TRBV5-1; abundance: NA; j_gene: TRBJ2-3; CDR3aa: CASSLAPSGGTDTQYF; CDR3nt: TGCGCCAGCAGCTTGGCCCCTAGCGGGGGCACAGATACGCAGTATTTT
d_gene: TRBD2; v_gene: TRBV5-1; abundance: NA; j_gene: TRBJ2-3; CDR3aa: CASSRLAGATTDTQYF; CDR3nt: TGCGCCAGCAGCCGACTAGCGGGAGCCACCACAGATACGCAGTATTTT
d_gene: NA; v_gene: TRBV6-6; abundance: NA; j_gene: TRBJ1-1; CDR3aa: CASSATGVTFF; CDR3nt: TGTGCCAGCAGCGCTACGGGGGTTACTTTCTTT
d_gene: TRBD1; v_gene: TRBV4-1; abundance: NA; j_gene: TRBJ2-2; CDR3aa: CASSLDPGQGTTGELFF; CDR3nt: TGCGCCAGCAGCCTCGACCCGGGACAGGGTACCACCGGGGAGCTGTTTTTT
d_gene: NA; v_gene: TRBV19; abundance: NA; j_gene: TRBJ1-1; CDR3aa: CASSISGGDTEAFF; CDR3nt: TGTGCCAGTAGTATATCCGGAGGGGACACTGAAGCTTTCTTT
d_gene: NA; v_gene: TRBV6-1; abundance: NA; j_gene: TRBJ1-5; CDR3aa: CASKENSNQPQHF; CDR3nt: TGTGCCAGCAAGGAGAATAGCAATCAGCCCCAGCATTTT